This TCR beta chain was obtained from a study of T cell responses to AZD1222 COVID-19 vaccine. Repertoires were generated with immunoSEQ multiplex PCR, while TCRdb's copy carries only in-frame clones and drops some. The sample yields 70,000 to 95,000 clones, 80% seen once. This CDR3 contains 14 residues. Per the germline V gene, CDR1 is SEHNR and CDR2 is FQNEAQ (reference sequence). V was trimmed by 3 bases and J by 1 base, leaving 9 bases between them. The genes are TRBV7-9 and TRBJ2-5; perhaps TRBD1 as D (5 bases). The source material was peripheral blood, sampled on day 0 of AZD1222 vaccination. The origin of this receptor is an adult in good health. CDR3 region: CASSFGRAQETQYF. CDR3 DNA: TGTGCCAGCAGCTTTGGCAGGGCCCAAGAGACCCAGTACTTC.